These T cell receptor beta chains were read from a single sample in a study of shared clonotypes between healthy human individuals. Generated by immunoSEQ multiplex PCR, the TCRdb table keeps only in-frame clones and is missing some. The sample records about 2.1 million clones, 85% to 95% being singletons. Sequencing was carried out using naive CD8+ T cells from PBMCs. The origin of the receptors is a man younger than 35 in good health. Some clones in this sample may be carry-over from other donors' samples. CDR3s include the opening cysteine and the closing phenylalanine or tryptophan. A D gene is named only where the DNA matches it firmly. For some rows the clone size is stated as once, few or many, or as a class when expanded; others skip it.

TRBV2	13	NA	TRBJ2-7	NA	TGTGCCAGCAGTGTTGGGATAAACTACGAGCAGTACTTC	CASSVGINYEQYF
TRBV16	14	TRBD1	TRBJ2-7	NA	TGTGCCAGCAGCCAAGGGACAGTAACCTACGAGCAGTACTTC	CASSQGTVTYEQYF
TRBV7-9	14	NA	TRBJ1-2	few	TGTGCCAGCAGCTTAGCAGGAGGGAACTATGGCTACACCTTC	CASSLAGGNYGYTF
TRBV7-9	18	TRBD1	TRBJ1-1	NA	TGTGCCCAGTATCTGGATTCCCGGGACAGGGATCCGACCCCTGGAGCTTTCTTT	CAQYLDSRDRDPTPGAFF
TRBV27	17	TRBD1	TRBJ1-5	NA	TGTGCCAGCAGTCGCAAGACTCCGGGACAGGGTGATCAGCCCCAGCATTTT	CASSRKTPGQGDQPQHF
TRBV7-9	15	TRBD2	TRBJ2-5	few	TGTGCCAGCAGCGAACTAGCGGGAGGGCGCGAGACCCAGTACTTC	CASSELAGGRETQYF
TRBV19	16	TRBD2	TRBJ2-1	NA	TGTGCCATTGGTGGCAACGGAGCGGGGCTCTACAATGAGCAGTTCTTC	CAIGGNGAGLYNEQFF
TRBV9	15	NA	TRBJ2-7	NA	TGTGCCAGCAGCGGCGGGGATTATCGCACCTACGAGCAGTACTTC	CASSGGDYRTYEQYF
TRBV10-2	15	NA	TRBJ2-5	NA	TGCGCCAGCAGTGAAAATGGCAGGGGTAGGGAGACCCAGTACTTC	CASSENGRGRETQYF
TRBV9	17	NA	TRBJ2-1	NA	TGTGCCAGCAGCACCCGACTAGTCGCCGGGGGTACACATGAGCAGTTCTTC	CASSTRLVAGGTHEQFF
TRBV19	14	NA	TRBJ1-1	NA	TGTGCCAGTAGTATTGGGGTCGGGAACACTGAAGCTTTCTTT	CASSIGVGNTEAFF
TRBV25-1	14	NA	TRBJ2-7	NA	TGTGCCAGCATCGAGCGGGACATCTCCTACGAGCAGTACTTC	CASIERDISYEQYF
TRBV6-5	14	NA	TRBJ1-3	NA	TGTGCCACCAAGGGGGACTCCTCTGGAAACACCATATATTTT	CATKGDSSGNTIYF
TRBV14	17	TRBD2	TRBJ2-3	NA	TGTGCCAGCAGCCCACCGGGACTAGGAAAAAGCACAGATACGCAGTATTTT	CASSPPGLGKSTDTQYF
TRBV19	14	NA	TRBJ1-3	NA	TGTGCCAGTAGTCCAGGGTCCTCTGGAAACACCATATATTTT	CASSPGSSGNTIYF
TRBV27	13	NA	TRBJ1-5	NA	TGTGCCAGCGGTGGAGATCGGAATCAGCCCCAGCATTTT	CASGGDRNQPQHF